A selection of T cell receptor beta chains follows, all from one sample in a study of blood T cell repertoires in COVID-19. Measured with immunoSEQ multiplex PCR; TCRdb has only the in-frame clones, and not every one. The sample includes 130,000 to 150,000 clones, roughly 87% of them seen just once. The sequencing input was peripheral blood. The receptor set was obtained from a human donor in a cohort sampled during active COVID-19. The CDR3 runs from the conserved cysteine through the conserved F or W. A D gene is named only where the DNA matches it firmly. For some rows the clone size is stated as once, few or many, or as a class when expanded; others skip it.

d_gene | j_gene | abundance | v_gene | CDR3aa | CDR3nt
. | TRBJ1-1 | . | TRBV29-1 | CSVGGTRNTEAFF | TGCAGCGTTGGGGGGACACGGAACACTGAAGCTTTCTTT
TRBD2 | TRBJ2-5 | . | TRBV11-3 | CASSLDPVPSGPLQETQYF | TGTGCCAGCAGCTTAGATCCGGTGCCTAGCGGGCCCCTACAAGAGACCCAGTACTTC
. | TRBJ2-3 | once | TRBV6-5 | CASSPSLTSTDTQYF | TGTGCCAGCAGTCCGTCCCTCACTAGCACAGATACGCAGTATTTT
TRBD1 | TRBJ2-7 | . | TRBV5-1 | CASSWGGQGGDEQYF | TGCGCCAGCAGCTGGGGGGGACAGGGAGGCGACGAGCAGTACTTC
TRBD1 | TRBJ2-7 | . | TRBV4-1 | CASSARRGQVTYEQYF | TGCGCCAGCAGCGCCCGCCGCGGACAGGTGACTTACGAGCAGTACTTC
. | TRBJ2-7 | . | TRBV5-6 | CASSLSLYEQYF | TGTGCCAGCAGCTTATCTCTATACGAGCAGTACTTC
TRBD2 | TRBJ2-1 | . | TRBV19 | CASSIERASGGAGEQFF | TGTGCCAGTAGTATAGAAAGGGCAAGCGGGGGGGCCGGTGAGCAGTTCTTC
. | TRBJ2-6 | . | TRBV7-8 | CASSFDNSGANVLTF | TGTGCCAGCAGCTTCGACAACTCTGGGGCCAACGTCCTGACTTTC
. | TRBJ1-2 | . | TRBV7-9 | CASSLGQQESYTF | TGTGCCAGCAGCCTCGGACAGCAGGAGAGCTACACCTTC
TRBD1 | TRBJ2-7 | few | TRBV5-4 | CASSPGTGGFYEQYF | TGTGCCAGCAGCCCCGGGACAGGGGGATTCTACGAGCAGTACTTC
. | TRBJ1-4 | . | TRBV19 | CASSPYSEKLFF | TGTGCCAGTAGTCCCTACAGCGAAAAACTGTTTTTT
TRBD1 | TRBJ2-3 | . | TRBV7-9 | CASSLGLGVGGVTDTQYF | TGTGCCAGCAGCTTAGGTCTGGGTGTAGGGGGCGTTACAGATACGCAGTATTTT
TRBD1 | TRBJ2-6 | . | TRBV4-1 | CASSQDVGTGVPNVLTF | TGCGCCAGCAGCCAAGATGTCGGGACAGGGGTCCCCAACGTCCTGACTTTC
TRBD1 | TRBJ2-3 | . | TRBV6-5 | CASRGIDRGPDTQYF | TGTGCCAGCAGGGGGATAGACAGGGGGCCTGATACGCAGTATTTT
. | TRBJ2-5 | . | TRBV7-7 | CASSLGGGPFQETQYF | TGTGCCAGCAGCTTGGGGGGGGGCCCTTTTCAAGAGACCCAGTACTTC
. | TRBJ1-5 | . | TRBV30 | CAWNRAGRNQPQHF | TGTGCCTGGAACAGGGCAGGCCGCAATCAGCCCCAGCATTTT
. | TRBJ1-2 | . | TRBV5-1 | CASTLSRDGNYGYTF | TGCGCCAGCACTCTGAGCAGGGATGGGAACTATGGCTACACCTTC
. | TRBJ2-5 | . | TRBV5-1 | CASSLALARETQYF | TGCGCCAGCAGCTTGGCGCTAGCCCGAGAGACCCAGTACTTC
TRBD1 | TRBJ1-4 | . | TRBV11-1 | CASSLDRGNEKLFF | TGTGCCAGCAGCTTGGACAGGGGAAATGAAAAACTGTTTTTT
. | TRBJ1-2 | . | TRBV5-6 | CASSSPPLRNYGYTF | TGTGCCAGCAGCTCCCCTCCCCTGAGGAACTATGGCTACACCTTC
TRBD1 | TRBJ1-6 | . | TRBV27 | CASADRGGSPLHF | TGTGCCAGCGCTGACAGGGGAGGATCACCCCTCCACTTT
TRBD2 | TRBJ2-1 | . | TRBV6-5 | CASRGTSRVGEQFF | TGTGCCAGCAGAGGGACTAGCCGGGTTGGTGAGCAGTTCTTC
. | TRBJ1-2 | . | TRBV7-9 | CASSFDRAGGYTF | TGTGCCAGCAGCTTCGACAGAGCTGGCGGCTACACCTTC
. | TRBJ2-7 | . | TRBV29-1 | CSTQGPDSYEQYF | TGCAGCACCCAGGGGCCGGACTCCTACGAGCAGTACTTC
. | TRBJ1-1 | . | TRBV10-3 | CAISESTGMDTEAFF | TGTGCCATCAGTGAGTCCACAGGGATGGACACTGAAGCTTTCTTT
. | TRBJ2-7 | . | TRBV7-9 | CASSYSFGGPGEQYF | TGTGCCAGCAGCTATTCCTTCGGGGGGCCAGGAGAGCAGTACTTC
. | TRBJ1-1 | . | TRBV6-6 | CASSDYRAGTEAFF | TGTGCCAGCAGTGATTACAGGGCCGGCACTGAAGCTTTCTTT
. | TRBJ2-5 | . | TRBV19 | CASSPSGETQYF | TGTGCCAGTAGCCCATCAGGGGAGACCCAGTACTTC
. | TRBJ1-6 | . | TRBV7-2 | CASSLARQGHSPLHF | TGTGCCAGCAGCTTAGCGCGGCAGGGGCACTCACCCCTCCACTTT
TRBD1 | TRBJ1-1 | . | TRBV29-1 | CSHWGQGEAFF | TGCAGTCACTGGGGACAGGGAGAAGCTTTCTTT
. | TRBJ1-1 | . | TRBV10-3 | CAISRGVSTEAFF | TGTGCCATCAGTCGCGGGGTGTCGACTGAAGCTTTCTTT
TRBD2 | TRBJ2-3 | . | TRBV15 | CATSRELAGMADTQYF | TGTGCCACCAGCAGAGAACTAGCGGGGATGGCGGATACGCAGTATTTT
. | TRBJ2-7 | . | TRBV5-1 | CASTPTPAYYEQYF | TGCGCCAGCACCCCGACCCCAGCGTACTACGAGCAGTACTTC
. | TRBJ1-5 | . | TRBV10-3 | CAIRVGGDQPQHF | TGTGCCATCAGAGTAGGGGGGGATCAGCCCCAGCATTTT
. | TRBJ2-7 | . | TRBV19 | CASSIGLAYEQYF | TGTGCCAGTAGTATAGGGCTGGCCTACGAGCAGTACTTC
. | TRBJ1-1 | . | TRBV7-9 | CASSPGNVNTEAFF | TGTGCCAGCAGCCCGGGGAATGTGAACACTGAAGCTTTCTTT
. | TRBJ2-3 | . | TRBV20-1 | CSAPGTDTQYF | TGCAGTGCTCCGGGCACAGATACGCAGTATTTT
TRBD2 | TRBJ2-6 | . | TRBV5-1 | CASRKAGGLPGANVLTF | TGCGCCAGCAGGAAAGCGGGGGGGTTACCCGGGGCCAACGTCCTGACTTTC
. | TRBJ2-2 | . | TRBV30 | CAWTLETGELFF | TGTGCCTGGACCTTGGAGACCGGGGAGCTGTTTTTT
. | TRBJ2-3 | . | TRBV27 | CASAPSDGQDTQYF | TGTGCCAGCGCCCCCTCTGACGGACAAGATACGCAGTATTTT
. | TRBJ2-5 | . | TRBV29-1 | CSVGGGTWYQETQYF | TGCAGCGTTGGGGGCGGAACCTGGTACCAAGAGACCCAGTACTTC
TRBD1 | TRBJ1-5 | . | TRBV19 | CASSRGQGAMWQPQHF | TGTGCCAGTAGTAGGGGACAGGGGGCTATGTGGCAGCCCCAGCATTTT
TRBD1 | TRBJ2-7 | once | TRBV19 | CASSRQGAYEQYF | TGTGCCAGTAGTAGGCAGGGGGCCTACGAGCAGTACTTC
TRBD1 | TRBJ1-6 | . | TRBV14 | CASSQRTGSSYNSPLHF | TGTGCCAGCAGCCAACGGACAGGGAGCTCCTATAATTCACCCCTCCACTTT
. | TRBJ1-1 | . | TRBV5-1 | CASSLGTGVTEAFF | TGCGCCAGCAGCTTGGGGACCGGGGTTACTGAAGCTTTCTTT
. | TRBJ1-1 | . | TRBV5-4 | CASSMDRLYTEAFF | TGTGCCAGCAGCATGGACAGATTATACACTGAAGCTTTCTTT
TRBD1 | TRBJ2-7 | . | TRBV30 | CAWSYRGQLYEQYF | TGTGCCTGGAGTTACCGGGGACAGCTCTACGAGCAGTACTTC
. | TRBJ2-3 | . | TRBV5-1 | CASSLGQTSSTDTQYF | TGCGCCAGCAGCCTAGGACAGACTTCCTCCACAGATACGCAGTATTTT
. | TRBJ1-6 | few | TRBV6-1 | CASSGGTIGILSPLHF | TGTGCCAGCAGTGGAGGGACAATCGGAATTCTTTCACCCCTCCACTTT
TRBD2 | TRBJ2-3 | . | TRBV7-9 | CASSLELAGDTQYF | TGTGCCAGCAGCTTAGAACTAGCGGGGGATACGCAGTATTTT
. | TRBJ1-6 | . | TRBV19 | CASSFLKEQLYGLHF | TGTGCCAGTAGTTTTTTGAAGGAACAGTTGTATGGCCTCCACTTT
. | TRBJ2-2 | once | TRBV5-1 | CASSLSILAAGELFF | TGCGCCAGCAGCTTAAGTATACTAGCTGCCGGGGAGCTGTTTTTT
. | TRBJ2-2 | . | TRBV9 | CASSVNQGSNTGELFF | TGTGCCAGCAGCGTAAACCAGGGGTCGAACACCGGGGAGCTGTTTTTT